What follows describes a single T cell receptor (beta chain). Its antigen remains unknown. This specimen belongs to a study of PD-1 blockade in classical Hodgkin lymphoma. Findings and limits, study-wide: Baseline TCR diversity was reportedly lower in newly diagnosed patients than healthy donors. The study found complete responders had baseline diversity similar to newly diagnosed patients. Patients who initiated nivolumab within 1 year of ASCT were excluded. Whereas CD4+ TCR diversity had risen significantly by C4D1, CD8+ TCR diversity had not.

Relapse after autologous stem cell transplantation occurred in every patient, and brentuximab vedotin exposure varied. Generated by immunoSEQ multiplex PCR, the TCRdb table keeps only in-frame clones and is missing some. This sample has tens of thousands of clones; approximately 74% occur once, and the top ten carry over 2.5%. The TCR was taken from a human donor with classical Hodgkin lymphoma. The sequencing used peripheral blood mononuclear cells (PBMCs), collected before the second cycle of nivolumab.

The CDR3 DNA reads as TGTGCCAGCAGCTGGAACGGGGATACGCAGTATTTT. Its translation: CASSWNGDTQYF. The chain recombines TRBV7-6 with TRBJ2-3; D remains unclear. The V gene's germline CDR1 is SGHVS and CDR2 FNYEAQ. The CDR3 contains 12 residues. V lost 4 bases and J 6 bases, leaving 8 bases between the germline ends.